This T cell receptor (beta chain) is from a study of kidney transplant recipient with SARS-CoV-2 infection. About this clonotype itself: A much larger clonotype is one base distant, so this may be a read error.

Using its own MiXCR run on the reads, TCRdb lists one record per CDR3 protein. Found here are 200,000 to 300,000 distinct CDR3 sequences, about 30% of them singletons; the top ten hold around 7.8%. CDR3 length: 15 residues. Germline assignment: CDR1 SGHTA and CDR2 FQGNSA. The specimen comprised a blood sample, sampled at baseline and on roughly day 120 from a kidney transplant recipient. The clonotype comes from a male patient aged 30 to 39 who had COVID-19 and was a kidney transplant recipient. The graft donor may account for some of the T cells. This rearrangement joins TRBV7-2 to TRBJ1-4, with D hard to call. The CDR3 DNA is TGTGCCAGCAGCCGCTTCGTTGCAACTAGTGAAAAACTGTTTTTT. The encoded protein is CASSRFVATSEKLFF.